The 24 T cell receptor beta chains given below trace back to one sample, sequenced in a study of Ad26.COV2.S vaccination and SARS-CoV-2 variants. Only in-frame clones appear in the TCRdb table, and some are missing; sequencing was by immunoSEQ multiplex PCR. Among around 350,000 clones, about 90% were seen once, and the ten largest hold 3% to 5%. Source: peripheral blood, taken after recovery from COVID-19. The receptors originated from a human donor who had recovered from COVID-19.

This chain connects TRBV5-1 to TRBJ1-5; D unresolved. Trimming left V 4 bases short and J 3 bases short, with 11 bases between. This CDR3 contains 14 residues. Germline values: CDR1 SGHRS, CDR2 YFSETQ. The CDR3, as DNA: TGCGCCAGCAGCCACGGGCCTGACAATCAGCCCCAGCATTTT. Translation: CASSHGPDNQPQHF.

This chain uses TRBV24-1 with TRBJ1-1; D gene uncertain. The germline V gene encodes CDR1 KGHDR and CDR2 SFDVKD. The CDR3 is made up of 11 amino acids. V lost 2 bases to trimming and J lost 14 bases, with 11 bases between them. In DNA, the CDR3 is TGTGCCACCAGTGATTCAGGTACGTGGTTCTTT. Encoded protein: CATSDSGTWFF.

The genes are TRBV15 and TRBJ2-4; TRBD2 matches 10 bases. Germline loops: CDR1 LNHNV, CDR2 YYDKDF (reference sequence). The CDR3 consists of 16 residues. The J segment lost 5 bases and the V segment lost 4 bases, leaving 8 bases of the junction unmatched. CDR3 in amino acids: CATSNSLTSGENIQYF. In DNA, the CDR3 is TGTGCCACCAGCAATTCACTTACTAGCGGGGAAAACATTCAGTACTTC.

The gene calls are TRBV5-4 and TRBJ1-2; D possibly corresponds to TRBD1 (5 bases). Germline V gene sequence: CDR1 SGHNT, CDR2 YYREEE (reference sequence). The CDR3 consists of 14 residues. V was clipped by 0 bases and J by 6 bases, with 12 bases between them. The CDR3 DNA sequence: TGTGCCAGCAGCTTGGTCGGGGGTGCTGATGGCTACACCTTC. Translated, it gives CASSLVGGADGYTF.

CDR3 sequence (DNA): TGTGCCAGCAGTTACTCAGAGACATTCCGATATGGCTACACCTTC. Translating it yields CASSYSETFRYGYTF. This rearrangement joins TRBV6-5 to TRBJ1-2; no reliable D call. Trimming pared 0 bases from V and 5 bases from J, leaving 13 bases between. Per germline, CDR1 MNHEY and CDR2 SVGAGI. The CDR3 contains 15 residues.

This clone has a single count. The V gene is TRBV7-2, the J gene TRBJ1-2; the match to TRBD1 covers 7 bases. CDR3 length: 14 amino acids. Germline values: CDR1 SGHTA, CDR2 FQGNSA. After removal of 7 bases from V and 4 bases from J, the junction contained 9 bases not matched to a gene. This CDR3 is CASNPHPGGYGYTF. Here the CDR3 DNA reads TGTGCCAGCAACCCCCACCCAGGGGGCTATGGCTACACCTTC.

The chain links TRBV6-4 to TRBJ1-1; 8 bases agree with TRBD1. The germline CDR1 and CDR2 sequences are MRHNA and SNTAGT. This CDR3 comprises 18 residues. Germline trimming cut 6 bases from V and 0 bases from J; bases unmatched to any gene: 15. For the CDR3, the DNA is TGTGCCAGCAGAGAGAGACAGGGGCTCTTGTCGGTGAACACTGAAGCTTTCTTT. This translates into CASRERQGLLSVNTEAFF.

V and J are TRBV7-3 and TRBJ1-1; no firm D call. Between the trimmed V and J ends, which lost 4 bases and 0 bases, there was a span of 15 bases. Germline V gene sequence: CDR1 SGHTA, CDR2 FQGTGA. This CDR3 spans 16 amino acids. The CDR3 sequence is CASSSHGRNMNTEAFF. In DNA, the CDR3 is TGTGCCAGCAGCTCCCACGGCAGGAACATGAACACTGAAGCTTTCTTT.

This chain links TRBV3-1 (or the pseudogene TRBV3-2) with TRBJ2-1, with D possibly TRBD2 on 6 matching bases. With 3 bases removed from V and 6 bases from J, the gap between germline ends came to 15 bases. CDR1 and CDR2 from the germline V gene are LGHDT and YNNKEL (reference sequence). The CDR3 is made up of 15 amino acids. The CDR3 coding sequence is TGTGCCAGCAGCCAGTTTGTTAGCGGTAGCAATGAGCAGTTCTTC. It yields the protein CASSQFVSGSNEQFF.

The V and J genes are TRBV5-6 and TRBJ2-1; TRBD1 matches at 8 bases. Trimming took 4 bases from V and 2 from J; bases not matched to a gene: 8. The germline V gene encodes CDR1 SGHDT and CDR2 YYEEEE. This CDR3 spans 16 amino acids. CDR3: CASSVRTGITYNEQFF. CDR3 nucleotide sequence: TGTGCCAGCAGCGTCCGGACAGGGATCACCTACAATGAGCAGTTCTTC.

The J gene is TRBJ2-7, the V gene TRBV18; either TRBD1 or TRBD2 may supply D (5 bases each). Trimming took off 2 bases at V and 10 bases at J, with 21 bases between the two ends. Per the germline V gene, CDR1 is KGHSH and CDR2 is LQKENI. The CDR3 is made up of 15 amino acids. Here the CDR3 reads CASSPTQGVTYGQYF. CDR3 nucleotide sequence: TGTGCCAGCTCACCAACGCAGGGAGTTACCTACGGACAGTACTTC.

The V gene is TRBV7-9, the J gene TRBJ1-1, with D uncertain. V gave up 8 bases and J gave up 1 base, with 11 bases separating them. Germline CDR1 reads SEHNR; CDR2 reads FQNEAQ (reference sequence). This CDR3 region has 13 residues. The CDR3 DNA follows: TGTGCCAGCGTCCCCCCGAAGAACACTGAAGCTTTCTTT. Encoded protein: CASVPPKNTEAFF. Looking up the rest from reference TRBV7-9 and TRBJ1-1 gives the full variable domain: DTGVSQNPRHKITKRGQNVTFRCDPISEHNRLYWYRQTLGQGPEFLTYFQNEAQLEKSRLLSDRFSAERPKGSFSTLEIQRTEQGDSAMYLCASVPPKNTEAFFGQGTRLTVV.

This clone occurred once. J is TRBJ1-1 and V is TRBV29-1, with D possibly matching TRBD1 (5 bases). The length of the CDR3 is 13 residues. Germline V gene lookup returns CDR1 SQVTM and CDR2 ANQGSEA. V was clipped by 3 bases and J by 1 base, with 9 bases between them. The chain's CDR3 is CSVDYTGNTEAFF. CDR3 coding DNA: TGCAGCGTTGACTATACAGGGAACACTGAAGCTTTCTTT.

In its sample, this clone was seen once. The gene calls are TRBV19 and TRBJ1-1; D perhaps matches TRBD1 (6 bases). This CDR3 has 13 amino acids. Germline assignment: CDR1 LNHDA and CDR2 SQIVND (reference sequence). V was trimmed by 5 bases and J by 6 bases, leaving 13 bases between them. The CDR3 protein is CASSAQKGAEAFF. The CDR3 DNA reads as TGTGCCAGTAGTGCCCAAAAGGGGGCTGAAGCTTTCTTT.

V usage is TRBV20-1 and J usage is TRBJ1-1; the match to TRBD1 covers 7 bases. The CDR3 covers 13 residues. The junction had 4 bases not matched to a gene; V was cut back by 3 bases and J by 3 bases. The germline V gene encodes CDR1 DFQATT and CDR2 SNEGSKA (reference sequence). CDR3: CSASSRGDTEAFF. CDR3 DNA: TGCAGTGCTAGTAGCAGGGGGGACACTGAAGCTTTCTTT.

This chain connects TRBV9 to TRBJ2-3; 9 bases map to TRBD1. The junction had 4 bases not matched to a gene; V was cut back by 0 bases and J by 5 bases. CDR1 is SGDLS, CDR2 YYNGEE, per germline. The CDR3 loop spans 15 amino acids. Written as DNA, the CDR3 is TGTGCCAGCAGCGTAGGAGGGACAGGGAAAGATACGCAGTATTTT. Translation gives CASSVGGTGKDTQYF. The full variable domain, in which reference TRBV9 and TRBJ2-3 provide the parts outside the CDR3, is DSGVTQTPKHLITATGQRVTLRCSPRSGDLSVYWYQQSLDQGLQFLIQYYNGEERAKGNILERFSAQQFPDLHSELNLSSLELGDSALYFCASSVGGTGKDTQYFGPGTRLTVL.

This clone has more than one count but fewer than ten. The rearrangement joins TRBV5-4 to TRBJ1-1, with a weak D call TRBD1 (6 bases). The germline V gene encodes CDR1 SGHNT and CDR2 YYREEE (reference sequence). This CDR3 has 15 amino acids. V dropped 3 bases and J dropped 7 bases, with 19 bases sitting between them. The CDR3 DNA reads as TGTGCCAGCAGCTATCTGGGGGTTGGAGGGGGTGAAGCTTTCTTT. Protein sequence: CASSYLGVGGGEAFF. The whole variable domain, remainder taken from reference TRBV5-4 and TRBJ1-1, is ETGVTQSPTHLIKTRGQQVTLRCSSQSGHNTVSWYQQALGQGPQFIFQYYREEENGRGNFPPRFSGLQFPNYSSELNVNALELDDSALYLCASSYLGVGGGEAFFGQGTRLTVV.

The chain employs TRBV5-6 and TRBJ2-7, with TRBD1 matching 7 bases. There are 11 residues in the CDR3. CDR1 SGHDT and CDR2 YYEEEE come from the germline V gene. The V segment lost 4 bases and the J segment 5 bases; nucleotides outside the gene matches: 0. The CDR3 sequence is CASSDRDEQYF. The CDR3 region has the DNA TGTGCCAGCAGCGACAGGGACGAGCAGTACTTC.

The gene calls are TRBV4-1 and TRBJ2-3, with TRBD1 matching over 10 bases. Per the germline V gene, CDR1 is MGHRA and CDR2 is YSYEKL. Trimming took 4 bases from V and 3 from J; bases not matched to a gene: 7. This CDR3 has 16 amino acids. This CDR3 reads CASSLAPGQGTDTQYF. CDR3 nucleotides: TGCGCCAGCAGCCTGGCCCCGGGACAGGGGACAGATACGCAGTATTTT.

The chain is built from TRBV4-3 and TRBJ1-4, with D unclear. The CDR3 loop spans 15 amino acids. Germline V gene data show CDR1 as LGHNA and CDR2 as YSLEER. V was pared by 1 base and J by 4 bases, with 10 bases between. As DNA, the CDR3 is TGCGCCAGCAGCCAAGGTCCACAGCTTAATGAAAAACTGTTTTTT. It codes for CASSQGPQLNEKLFF.

The chain employs TRBV19 and TRBJ2-3, with 15 bases fitting TRBD2. Germline V gives CDR1 LNHDA, CDR2 SQIVND (reference sequence). The CDR3 contains 16 residues. V shed 7 bases and J 4 bases; nucleotides not matched to a gene: 6. The CDR3 protein is CASTWTSGGGSDTQYF. CDR3 DNA sequence: TGTGCCAGTACCTGGACTAGCGGGGGGGGGTCAGATACGCAGTATTTT.

The rearrangement joins TRBV5-1 to TRBJ1-1; D possibly corresponds to TRBD1 (6 bases). Germline CDR1 and CDR2: SGHRS and YFSETQ. V was trimmed by 4 bases and J by 4 bases, leaving 8 bases between them. The CDR3 runs 12 residues. CDR3 in amino acids: CASSGGFTEAFF. DNA for the CDR3: TGCGCCAGCAGCGGGGGCTTCACTGAAGCTTTCTTT. Together with reference TRBV5-1 and TRBJ1-1, the CDR3 gives the full variable domain: KAGVTQTPRYLIKTRGQQVTLSCSPISGHRSVSWYQQTPGQGLQFLFEYFSETQRNKGNFPGRFSGRQFSNSRSEMNVSTLELGDSALYLCASSGGFTEAFFGQGTRLTVV.

The chain employs TRBV6-5 and TRBJ2-7, with D possibly being TRBD1 (5 bases). Germline CDR1 reads MNHEY; CDR2 reads SVGAGI. Trimming removed 6 bases at V and 5 bases at J, with 14 bases between. The CDR3 has 13 amino acids. CDR3 loop: CASSLTVQHEQYF. Written as DNA, the CDR3 is TGTGCCAGCAGCTTGACAGTTCAGCACGAGCAGTACTTC.

This clone was found a few times. The chain recombines TRBV18 with TRBJ1-6; 7 bases align to TRBD1. Germline CDR1 reads KGHSH; CDR2 reads LQKENI. V lost 5 bases, J lost 6 bases, and 4 bases stayed unmatched. The CDR3 spans 14 residues. CDR3 sequence reads: CASSTTGVNSPLHF. CDR3 DNA sequence: TGTGCCAGCTCAACAACAGGGGTTAATTCACCCCTCCACTTT.